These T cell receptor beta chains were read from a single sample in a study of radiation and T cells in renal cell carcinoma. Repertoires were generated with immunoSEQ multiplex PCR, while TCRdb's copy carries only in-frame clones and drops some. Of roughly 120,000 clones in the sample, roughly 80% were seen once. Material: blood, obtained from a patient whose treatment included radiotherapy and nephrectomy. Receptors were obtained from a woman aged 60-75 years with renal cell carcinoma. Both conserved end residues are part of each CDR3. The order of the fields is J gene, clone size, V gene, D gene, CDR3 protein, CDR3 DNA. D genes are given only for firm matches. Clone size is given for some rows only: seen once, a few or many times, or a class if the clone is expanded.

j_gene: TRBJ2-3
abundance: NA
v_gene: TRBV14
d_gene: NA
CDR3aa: CASSQWGDSTDTQYF
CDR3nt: TGTGCCAGCAGCCAATGGGGTGATAGCACAGATACGCAGTATTTT

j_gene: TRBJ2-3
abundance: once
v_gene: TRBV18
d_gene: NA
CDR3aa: CASSSQAGTSSTDTQYF
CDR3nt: TGTGCCAGCTCCTCGCAGGCGGGGACTTCTAGCACAGATACGCAGTATTTT

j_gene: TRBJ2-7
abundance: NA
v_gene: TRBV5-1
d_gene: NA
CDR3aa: CASSLAANYEQYF
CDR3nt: TGCGCCAGCAGCTTGGCGGCTAACTACGAGCAGTACTTC

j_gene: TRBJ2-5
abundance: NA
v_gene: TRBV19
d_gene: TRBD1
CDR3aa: CASSSGTGMGETQYF
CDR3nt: TGTGCCAGTAGTTCCGGGACAGGTATGGGGGAGACCCAGTACTTC

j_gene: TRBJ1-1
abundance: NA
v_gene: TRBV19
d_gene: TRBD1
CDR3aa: CASSGDRGPEAFF
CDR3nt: TGTGCCAGTAGTGGGGACAGGGGGCCCGAAGCTTTCTTT

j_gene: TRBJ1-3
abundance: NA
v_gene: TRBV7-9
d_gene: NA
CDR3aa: CASSLAQAAVGDTIYF
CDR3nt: TGTGCCAGCAGCTTAGCGCAGGCAGCAGTGGGAGACACCATATATTTT

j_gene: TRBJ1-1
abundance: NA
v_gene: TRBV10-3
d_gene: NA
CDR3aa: CAIREQVSNTEAFF
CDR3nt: TGTGCCATCAGGGAACAGGTCTCAAACACTGAAGCTTTCTTT

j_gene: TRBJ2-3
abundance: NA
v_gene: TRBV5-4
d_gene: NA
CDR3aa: CASSKGTDSSTDTQYF
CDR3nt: TGTGCCAGCAGCAAAGGGACGGACTCTAGCACAGATACGCAGTATTTT

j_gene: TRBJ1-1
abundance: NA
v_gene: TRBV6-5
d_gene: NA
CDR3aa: CASNLRRSNTEAFF
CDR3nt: TGTGCCAGCAATCTGCGCAGGAGTAACACTGAAGCTTTCTTT

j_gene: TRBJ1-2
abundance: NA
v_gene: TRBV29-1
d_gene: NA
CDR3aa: CGTGGFNGYTF
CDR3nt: TGCGGGACGGGGGGGTTTAATGGCTACACCTTC

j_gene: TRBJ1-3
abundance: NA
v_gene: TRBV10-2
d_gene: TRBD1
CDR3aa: CATQTGDGNTIYF
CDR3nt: TGCGCCACCCAGACAGGGGATGGAAACACCATATATTTT

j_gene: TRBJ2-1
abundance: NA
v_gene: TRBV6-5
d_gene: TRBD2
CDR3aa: CASGELAGQEQFF
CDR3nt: TGTGCCAGCGGTGAACTAGCGGGGCAAGAGCAGTTCTTC

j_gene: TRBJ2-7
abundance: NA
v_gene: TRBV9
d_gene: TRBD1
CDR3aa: CASSPLGQAYEQYF
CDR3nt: TGTGCCAGCAGCCCCCTAGGACAGGCCTACGAGCAGTACTTC

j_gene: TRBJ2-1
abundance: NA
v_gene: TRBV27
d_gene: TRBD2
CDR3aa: CASTLAGGTYNEQFF
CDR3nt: TGTGCCAGCACCTTAGCGGGAGGAACCTACAATGAGCAGTTCTTC

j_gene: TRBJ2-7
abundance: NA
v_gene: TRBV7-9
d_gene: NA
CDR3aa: CASSFSSYEQYF
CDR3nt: TGTGCCAGCAGTTTTAGCTCCTACGAGCAGTACTTC

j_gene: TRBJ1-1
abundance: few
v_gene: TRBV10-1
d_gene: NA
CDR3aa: CASSVTGREAFF
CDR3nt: TGCGCCAGCAGTGTCACAGGCCGTGAAGCTTTCTTT

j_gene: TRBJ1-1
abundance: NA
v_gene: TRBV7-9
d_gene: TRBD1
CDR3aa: CASSLGQMNTEAFF
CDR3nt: TGTGCCAGCAGCTTGGGACAGATGAACACTGAAGCTTTCTTT

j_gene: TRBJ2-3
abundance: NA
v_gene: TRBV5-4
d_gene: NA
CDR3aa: CASSSLVGPTDTQYF
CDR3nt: TGTGCCAGCAGCTCCCTGGTGGGGCCGACAGATACGCAGTATTTT

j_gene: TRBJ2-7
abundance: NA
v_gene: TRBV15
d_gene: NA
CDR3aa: CATSRPQGYEQYF
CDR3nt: TGTGCCACCAGCAGACCTCAGGGATACGAGCAGTACTTC

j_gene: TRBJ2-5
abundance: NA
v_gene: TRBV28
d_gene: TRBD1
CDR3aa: CASSLFTQGARETQYF
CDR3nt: TGTGCCAGCAGTTTATTTACCCAGGGGGCGCGGGAGACCCAGTACTTC

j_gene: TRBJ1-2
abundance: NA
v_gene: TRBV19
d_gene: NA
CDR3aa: CASSLSGYGYTF
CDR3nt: TGTGCCAGTAGTTTGTCCGGCTATGGCTACACCTTC

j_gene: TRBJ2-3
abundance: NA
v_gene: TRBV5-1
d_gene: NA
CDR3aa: CASSADTDTQYF
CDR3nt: TGCGCCAGCAGCGCAGACACAGATACGCAGTATTTT

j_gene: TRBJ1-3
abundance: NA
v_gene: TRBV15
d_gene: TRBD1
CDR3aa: CATSRFQGGGNTIYF
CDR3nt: TGTGCCACCAGCAGGTTCCAGGGGGGAGGAAACACCATATATTTT

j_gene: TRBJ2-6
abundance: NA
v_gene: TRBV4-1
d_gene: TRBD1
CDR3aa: CASSQDFWGQGRPGANVLTF
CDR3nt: TGCGCCAGCAGCCAAGACTTTTGGGGACAGGGGCGCCCTGGGGCCAACGTCCTGACTTTC

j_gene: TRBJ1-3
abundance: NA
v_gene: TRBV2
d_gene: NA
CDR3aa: CASSEVSGGTGNTIYF
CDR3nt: TGTGCCAGCAGTGAAGTTAGCGGGGGGACTGGAAACACCATATATTTT

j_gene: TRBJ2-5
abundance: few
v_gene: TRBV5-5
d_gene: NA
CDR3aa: CASSLARLEETQYF
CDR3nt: TGTGCCAGCAGCCTGGCACGACTAGAAGAGACCCAGTACTTC

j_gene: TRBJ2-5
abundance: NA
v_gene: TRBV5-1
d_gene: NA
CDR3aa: CASSHELGTQYF
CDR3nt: TGCGCCAGCAGCCATGAATTAGGGACCCAGTACTTC

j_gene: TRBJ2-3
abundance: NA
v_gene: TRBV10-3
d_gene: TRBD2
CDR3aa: CASGGTDTQYF
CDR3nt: TGTGCCTCGGGGGGGACAGATACGCAGTATTTT

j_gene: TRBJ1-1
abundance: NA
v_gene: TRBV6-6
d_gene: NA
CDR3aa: CAILLPPTRGNTEAFF
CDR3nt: TGTGCCATCCTTCTACCCCCAACTCGGGGAAACACTGAAGCTTTCTTT